This entry features one TCR beta chain sequence. The sample has other DNA sequences that encode this CDR3 too. The record originates from a study of shared clonotypes between healthy human individuals. Across the whole study: Used for every donor were three CD4 naive, three CD4 memory, two CD8 naive and one CD8 memory plate.

Selected positively for CCR7 and CD45RO-negative, naive CD8 cells excluded terminally differentiated effector memory CD45RA+ cells. Recent acute infections and vaccinations were absent in the healthy HIV-negative adult donors. Using immunoSEQ multiplex PCR, the repertoire was profiled, and TCRdb retains in-frame clones only, with some absent. The sample has around 600,000 clones, approximately 95% seen once. CDR3 length: 13 amino acids. Germline lookup yields CDR1 MNHEY and CDR2 SMNVEV (reference sequence). V dropped 4 bases and J dropped 1 base, with 5 bases sitting between them. The genes are TRBV27 and TRBJ1-5; unclear D gene. What was sequenced was naive CD8+ T cells sorted from blood. The TCR originated in a woman aged 25 to 39 in good health. The CDR3 bases are TGTGCCAGCAGTTACGGAAGCAATCAGCCCCAGCATTTT. Translating gives CASSYGSNQPQHF.